Listed below are T cell receptor beta chains from one sample, sequenced in a study of siplizumab effects on memory and regulatory T cells. The data were produced by immunoSEQ multiplex PCR, yet TCRdb's version contains in-frame clones alone and is incomplete. The sample lists 85,000 to 95,000 clones, 85% to 95% occurring once. Sequencing used non-Treg CD4+ T cells sorted from blood. These receptors all stem from a human donor in good health. Both conserved end residues are part of each CDR3. Fields, in order: J gene, D gene, V gene, clone size, CDR3 protein, CDR3 DNA. D genes are given only for firm matches. Where a row states a size, it is once, few, many or the class of an expanded clone; other rows omit it.

TRBJ2-1 TRBD1 TRBV5-1 NA CASSMTGLTYNEQFF TGCGCCAGCAGCATGACAGGGCTTACCTACAATGAGCAGTTCTTC
TRBJ1-1 NA TRBV28 NA CASRPQDTLNTEAFF TGTGCCAGCAGACCCCAAGATACTCTGAACACTGAAGCTTTCTTT
TRBJ2-7 TRBD1 TRBV10-3 NA CAISEETGDYEQYF TGTGCCATCAGTGAGGAAACAGGGGACTACGAGCAGTACTTC
TRBJ2-1 TRBD2 TRBV6-1 NA CASSEVAGDFSYNEQFF TGTGCCAGCAGTGAAGTGGCGGGGGACTTCTCCTACAATGAGCAGTTCTTC
TRBJ2-7 TRBD2 TRBV10-2 NA CASSESLAGAGEQYF TGCGCCAGCAGTGAGTCACTAGCGGGCGCAGGGGAGCAGTACTTC
TRBJ2-7 NA TRBV7-3 NA CASSLNPALDTYEQYF TGTGCCAGCAGCTTAAATCCGGCGCTCGATACCTACGAGCAGTACTTC
TRBJ2-7 NA TRBV5-1 NA CASSSTWGGDSYEQYF TGCGCCAGCAGCTCGACGTGGGGCGGGGATTCCTACGAGCAGTACTTC
TRBJ1-1 NA TRBV6-1 NA CASSVDVFTEAFF TGTGCCAGCAGTGTTGACGTATTCACTGAAGCTTTCTTT
TRBJ2-1 TRBD2 TRBV6-5 NA CASSRAGLSHNEQFF TGTGCCAGCAGTCGAGCGGGACTTAGTCACAATGAGCAGTTCTTC
TRBJ2-2 TRBD1 TRBV2 NA CAGSTGAWDTGELFF TGTGCCGGCTCGACAGGGGCTTGGGACACCGGGGAGCTGTTTTTT
TRBJ2-5 NA TRBV28 NA CASSLNREGRKTQYF TGTGCCAGCAGCCTCAACAGGGAGGGCCGGAAGACCCAGTACTTC
TRBJ1-4 NA TRBV7-9 NA CASSLARDGQFFEKLFF TGTGCCAGCAGCTTAGCGAGGGATGGACAGTTTTTTGAAAAACTGTTTTTT
TRBJ2-5 TRBD1 TRBV10-1 NA CASSGQGAGETQYF TGCGCCAGCAGCGGACAGGGGGCTGGTGAGACCCAGTACTTC
TRBJ2-7 TRBD2 TRBV7-9 NA CASSSRSGGGYEQYF TGTGCCAGCAGCTCGCGGAGCGGGGGAGGCTACGAGCAGTACTTC
TRBJ1-1 NA TRBV7-9 NA CASSFPQEAFF TGTGCCAGCAGCTTTCCGCAGGAAGCTTTCTTT
TRBJ1-5 NA TRBV19 NA CASSNRLQPQHF TGTGCCAGTAGCAACAGGTTACAGCCCCAGCATTTT
TRBJ2-3 TRBD2 TRBV4-1 NA CASSQELAGGTDTQYF TGCGCCAGCAGCCAAGAACTAGCGGGGGGTACAGATACGCAGTATTTT
TRBJ1-1 NA TRBV7-8 NA CASSSNRAPRRNTEAFF TGTGCCAGCAGCTCGAACAGGGCCCCTAGGCGTAACACTGAAGCTTTCTTT
TRBJ1-5 NA TRBV7-2 NA CASSLNSQPQHF TGTGCCAGCAGCTTGAATAGCCAGCCCCAGCATTTT
TRBJ2-7 NA TRBV7-2 NA CASSSLADREQYF TGTGCCAGCAGCTCCCTTGCGGACCGCGAGCAGTACTTC
TRBJ1-3 NA TRBV2 NA CALAKNSNSGNTIYF TGTGCCCTTGCTAAAAACAGCAACTCTGGAAACACCATATATTTT
TRBJ2-7 NA TRBV10-3 NA CAISGTGHSYEQYF TGTGCCATCAGTGGTACAGGGCATTCCTACGAGCAGTACTTC
TRBJ2-3 TRBD1 TRBV7-9 NA CASSLRTGAIDTQYF TGTGCCAGCAGCTTGAGGACAGGGGCGATAGATACGCAGTATTTT
TRBJ1-1 NA TRBV6-5 NA CASSYSGSWNTEAFF TGTGCCAGCAGTTACTCGGGCAGTTGGAACACTGAAGCTTTCTTT
TRBJ2-1 TRBD2 TRBV27 NA CASTLAGGLYNEQFF TGTGCCAGCACTCTAGCGGGGGGGCTTTACAATGAGCAGTTCTTC
TRBJ2-7 TRBD1 TRBV5-8 NA CASSLTGTGTYEQYF TGTGCCAGCAGCCTGACCGGGACAGGCACCTACGAGCAGTACTTC
TRBJ2-1 TRBD1 TRBV9 once CASSPPGQGINEQFF TGTGCCAGCAGCCCCCCGGGACAGGGTATCAATGAGCAGTTCTTC
TRBJ2-2 TRBD1 TRBV7-3 NA CASSTGTGTVGELFF TGTGCCAGCAGCACAGGGACAGGTACCGTCGGGGAGCTGTTTTTT
TRBJ2-1 NA TRBV29-1 NA CSAGRSFFNEQFF TGCAGCGCGGGGCGATCTTTCTTCAATGAGCAGTTCTTC
TRBJ1-2 NA TRBV10-3 NA CAISESGYGYTF TGTGCCATCAGTGAGTCCGGCTATGGCTACACCTTC
TRBJ1-6 TRBD1 TRBV5-1 NA CASSAGQGANSPLHF TGCGCCAGCAGCGCAGGACAGGGGGCGAATTCACCCCTCCACTTT
TRBJ2-3 NA TRBV6-1 NA CASSEFTSTDTQYF TGTGCCAGCAGTGAATTCACTTCCACAGATACGCAGTATTTT
TRBJ1-2 TRBD1 TRBV5-1 NA CASSLSTGGAVYGYTF TGCGCCAGCAGCTTAAGTACAGGGGGCGCGGTCTATGGCTACACCTTC
TRBJ2-7 NA TRBV30 NA CAWSVGVRGGRSYEQYF TGTGCCTGGAGTGTGGGTGTTAGAGGGGGGCGCTCCTACGAGCAGTACTTC
TRBJ1-3 NA TRBV7-6 NA CASSLAGTIGNTIYF TGTGCCAGCAGCTTAGCGGGGACAATTGGAAACACCATATATTTT
TRBJ1-1 NA TRBV30 NA CAWSVEMNTEAFF TGTGCCTGGAGTGTAGAGATGAACACTGAAGCTTTCTTT
TRBJ2-7 NA TRBV30 NA CAWSDAPLYEQYF TGTGCCTGGAGTGATGCGCCCCTCTACGAGCAGTACTTC
TRBJ1-6 NA TRBV29-1 NA CSVAGTSNSPLHF TGCAGCGTTGCCGGGACCTCCAATTCACCCCTCCACTTT
TRBJ1-2 NA TRBV18 NA CASSPSQGNNYGYTF TGTGCCAGCTCACCATCCCAGGGGAATAACTATGGCTACACCTTC
TRBJ2-3 NA TRBV7-8 NA CASRVSSTDTQYF TGTGCCAGCAGAGTATCTAGCACAGATACGCAGTATTTT
TRBJ1-1 NA TRBV21-1 NA CASSPAGQGRTEAFF TGTGCCAGCAGCCCCGCGGGACAGGGGAGAACTGAAGCTTTCTTT
TRBJ1-2 NA TRBV4-2 NA CASSKDRGTPPYGYTF TGTGCCAGCAGCAAAGATCGCGGGACACCACCCTATGGCTACACCTTC
TRBJ2-1 NA TRBV5-4 once CASSLIGNQQFF TGTGCCAGCAGCTTGATCGGGAATCAGCAGTTCTTC
TRBJ2-1 TRBD1 TRBV10-1 NA CASPIRQGPKTEQFF TGCGCCAGTCCTATTCGACAGGGTCCTAAAACTGAGCAGTTCTTC
TRBJ2-5 TRBD2 TRBV7-9 NA CASSLIHHSGGVGETQYF TGTGCCAGCAGCTTAATACACCATAGCGGGGGGGTTGGAGAGACCCAGTACTTC
TRBJ2-5 NA TRBV19 NA CASSIDGGETQYF TGTGCCAGTAGTATAGATGGGGGGGAGACCCAGTACTTC
TRBJ1-3 TRBD1 TRBV7-9 NA CASSSRGRPGNTIYF TGTGCCAGCAGCTCCAGGGGGCGCCCTGGAAACACCATATATTTT
TRBJ1-5 NA TRBV6-4 NA CASSPGPYSNQPQHF TGTGCCAGCAGCCCTGGACCGTATAGCAATCAGCCCCAGCATTTT
TRBJ2-6 TRBD1 TRBV2 NA CASLRDRAAGANVLTF TGTGCCAGCCTCCGGGACAGGGCTGCTGGGGCCAACGTCCTGACTTTC
TRBJ2-3 TRBD2 TRBV6-4 NA CASSGVAGSTDTQYF TGTGCCAGCAGTGGGGTAGCGGGGAGCACAGATACGCAGTATTTT
TRBJ1-6 NA TRBV4-1 NA CASSQDRRTNSPLHF TGCGCCAGCAGCCAAGACCGACGGACCAATTCACCCCTCCACTTT
TRBJ1-2 NA TRBV30 once CAWGPGQSGTF TGTGCCTGGGGCCCTGGACAGTCGGGCACCTTC
TRBJ2-3 NA TRBV6-1 once CASSPGGTSTDTQYF TGTGCCAGCAGCCCCGGAGGAACTAGCACAGATACGCAGTATTTT
TRBJ2-1 TRBD1 TRBV5-6 NA CASSPRGQGSNEQFF TGTGCCAGCAGCCCGAGGGGACAGGGGTCGAATGAGCAGTTCTTC
TRBJ2-7 TRBD2 TRBV5-6 NA CASSFLLPSGSGEQYF TGTGCCAGCAGCTTCCTTCTCCCTAGCGGGAGCGGCGAGCAGTACTTC
TRBJ1-2 NA TRBV2 NA CASQFTSYGYTF TGTGCCAGCCAATTTACATCCTATGGCTACACCTTC
TRBJ2-7 NA TRBV7-8 NA CASSLEGSTEQYF TGTGCCAGCAGCTTAGAGGGTAGTACCGAGCAGTACTTC
TRBJ2-1 TRBD2 TRBV5-1 once CASSLVTGGILNEQFF TGCGCCAGCAGCTTGGTAACCGGGGGGATTTTGAATGAGCAGTTCTTC